This T cell receptor (beta chain) was identified in a study of blood T cell repertoires in COVID-19 (dated by TCRdb to the early 2020s). With regard to the full study: Collaborator samples came from the United States, Italy and Spain and covered acute and convalescent phases of COVID-19. The material from the prospective study consisted of cDNA or gDNA derived from T cells, B-cell-depleted T cells, or PBMCs. Subjects who had been exposed to COVID-19, were actively infected with it, or had recovered from it provided the deeply sampled blood TCRbeta repertoires that made up the dataset. A freely available public database, intended as a resource for researchers studying the immune response to SARS-CoV-2, is where the repertoires were released. The samples were drawn from the first 160 participants of the ongoing ImmuneRACE study and from 1,254 subjects provided by 6 global collaborators. Sample metadata almost always included a de-identified subject ID, COVID-19 status, age in years and sex. HLA class I and class II types, where available, came from metadata supplied by the sample provider rather than from assay-based typing.

The immunoSEQ Assay, a bias-controlled multiplex PCR, was used to amplify TCRbeta CDR3 regions from genomic DNA. The source study handled its data this way. The number of nucleated cells in each sample was estimated by amplification of reference gene primers within the assay. To quantify the absolute abundance of each unique TCRbeta CDR3 rearrangement, sequence reads were collapsed and filtered. For each sample, productive Simpson clonality was calculated as the square root of Simpson's diversity index over productive rearrangements. In its TCRdb copy, this immuneACCESS table keeps in-frame sequences only and misses some clones. Where compared with another copy, unresolved V genes explain less than half of these, and the others have no known cause. V and J calls and clone size are as listed in that table; D and trimming were resolved from the DNA. Here the sample has 130,000 to 150,000 clones; 79% occur a single time. The ten top clones hold approximately 3.5% of the sample.

The collaborating institutions used their own protocols to collect whole blood in K2EDTA tubes. Collaborator samples were shipped for TCRbeta analysis as frozen whole blood, isolated PBMCs, or DNA extracted from either sample type. From a lookup of the germline V gene, CDR1 and CDR2 are SGHRS and YFSETQ. Trimming costs V 0 bases and J 5 bases, and their ends lie 9 bases apart. Including the terminal cysteine and phenylalanine, the CDR3 comprises 15 residues. Just CDR3 DNA is preserved here, 45 bases in frame from base 1. Of note for this clone: The clone's antigen remains unknown. No base-level quality is on record; no much larger clone is a single base apart.

General conclusions and limits of the study: The amount of clinical and demographic metadata varied by source and participant and was provided uncurated.

Sequenced material: peripheral blood. This TCR came from a man aged 55 to 70 with acute or convalescent COVID-19. Recombination joined TRBV5-1 with TRBJ1-6; TRBD1 is perhaps the D gene, given 5 matching bases. The CDR3 here reads CASSLGGFDNSPLHF. In nucleotide form, the sequence is TGCGCCAGCAGCTTGGGGGGCTTCGATAATTCACCCCTCCACTTT.